This is a list of T cell receptor beta chains from one sample in a study of Graves' ophthalmopathy and Graves' hyperthyroidism. TCRdb re-called the multiplex PCR reads through MiXCR, storing one row per CDR3 protein. The sample shows under 250,000 distinct CDR3 sequences, 29% of them seen only once. Sequenced material: peripheral blood. The origin of the receptors is a man in his fifties or sixties with Graves' ophthalmopathy. Each CDR3 is given with its conserved first and last residue. The order of the fields is D gene, clone size, V gene, J gene, CDR3 protein, CDR3 DNA. The D gene is left open where the match is weak. Rows give clone size only sometimes, using once, few, many, or a class for an expanded clone.

>.|many|TRBV28|TRBJ2-7
CASFTQGPPVEQYF
TGTGCCAGCTTTACCCAAGGACCCCCCGTCGAGCAGTACTTC
>TRBD2|many|TRBV3-1|TRBJ2-7
CASSLLREGYEQYF
TGTGCCAGCAGCCTTCTCCGGGAGGGGTACGAGCAGTACTTC
>TRBD2|many|TRBV6-2/TRBV6-3|TRBJ2-7
CASSYSIPGLAVSSYEQYF
TGTGCCAGCAGTTACTCGATTCCGGGACTAGCGGTTTCTTCCTACGAGCAGTACTTC
>.|.|TRBV6-1|TRBJ1-2
CASSTQLGYGYTF
TGTGCCAGCAGTACACAGCTTGGCTATGGCTACACCTTC
>.|.|TRBV18|TRBJ1-1
CASSPNIAEAFF
TGTGCCAGCTCACCCAACATAGCTGAAGCTTTCTTT
>.|many|TRBV12-3/TRBV12-4|TRBJ2-7
CASSPRHYEQYF
TGTGCCAGCAGCCCCCGACACTACGAGCAGTACTTC
>.|many|TRBV6-5|TRBJ2-7
CASSYGGSYEQYF
TGTGCCAGCAGTTACGGTGGGTCGTACGAGCAGTACTTC
>.|.|TRBV6-2/TRBV6-3|TRBJ2-2
CASSYPTRNTGELFF
TGTGCCAGCAGTTACCCAACTAGAAACACCGGGGAGCTGTTTTTT
>.|many|TRBV6-1|TRBJ1-1
CASSKQGTEAFF
TGTGCCAGCAGTAAACAGGGAACTGAAGCTTTCTTT
>.|many|TRBV7-2|TRBJ2-7
CASSSIRDSNTYEQYF
TGTGCCAGCAGCTCGATTCGGGACTCTAATACCTACGAGCAGTACTTC
>.|many|TRBV30|TRBJ2-2
CAWSVDFGGLQNTGELFF
TGTGCCTGGAGTGTAGATTTTGGGGGACTCCAGAACACCGGGGAGCTGTTTTTT
>TRBD2|many|TRBV30|TRBJ2-7
CAWNRLAGISSYEQYF
TGTGCCTGGAACCGACTAGCGGGGATCTCCTCCTACGAGCAGTACTTC
>.|.|TRBV27|TRBJ1-1
CASSFGLTNTEAFF
TGTGCCAGCAGTTTCGGACTTACGAACACTGAAGCTTTCTTT
>TRBD2|many|TRBV19|TRBJ2-1
CASSIGTSGTYNEQFF
TGTGCCAGTAGTATTGGGACTAGCGGGACTTACAATGAGCAGTTCTTC
>TRBD2|many|TRBV7-2|TRBJ2-7
CASSLPGLAEYF
TGTGCCAGCAGCTTACCAGGACTAGCAGAGTACTTC
>TRBD2|many|TRBV7-2|TRBJ2-2
CASSLILAGVRDGELFF
TGTGCCAGCAGCTTAATCCTAGCGGGAGTTCGGGACGGGGAGCTGTTTTTT
>.|many|TRBV7-9|TRBJ1-5
CASSLGGVDQPQHF
TGTGCCAGCAGCTTAGGGGGAGTAGATCAGCCCCAGCATTTT
>.|many|TRBV6-4|TRBJ1-3
CASSDLPGTTSGNTIYF
TGTGCCAGCAGTGACCTCCCTGGGACAACCTCTGGAAACACCATATATTTT
>.|many|TRBV6-5|TRBJ1-5
CASSSNRNQPQHF
TGTGCCAGCAGTTCCAATCGCAATCAGCCCCAGCATTTT
>TRBD1|many|TRBV20-1|TRBJ2-5
CSAVLGAARGLETQYF
TGCAGTGCTGTTCTCGGGGCAGCAAGGGGGCTGGAGACCCAGTACTTC
>.|many|TRBV2|TRBJ2-2
CASSSGVVSGELFF
TGTGCCAGCAGCTCAGGGGTTGTTTCCGGGGAGCTGTTTTTT
>.|.|TRBV15|TRBJ1-5
CATSIEYSNQPQHF
TGTGCCACCAGCATAGAGTATAGCAATCAGCCCCAGCATTTT
>.|.|TRBV29-1|TRBJ1-6
CSPGMTQVNSPLHF
TGCAGCCCCGGGATGACTCAGGTGAATTCACCCCTCCACTTT
>.|many|TRBV6-1|TRBJ1-1
CATTIGVGMNTEAFF
TGTGCCACCACCATTGGGGTTGGAATGAACACTGAAGCTTTCTTT
>.|many|TRBV20-1|TRBJ1-5
CSARRGPNQPQHF
TGCAGTGCTAGGAGGGGACCCAATCAGCCCCAGCATTTT
>.|.|TRBV5-1|TRBJ1-1
CASSSTGGMGAFF
TGCGCCAGCAGCTCAACTGGAGGGATGGGAGCTTTCTTT
>.|many|TRBV12-3/TRBV12-4|TRBJ2-7
CASSKNGYEQYF
TGTGCCAGCAGCAAAAACGGATACGAGCAGTACTTC
>TRBD2|many|TRBV19|TRBJ2-2
CASSIESGRSNTGELFF
TGTGCCAGTAGTATAGAAAGCGGGAGGTCGAACACCGGGGAGCTGTTTTTT
>TRBD2|many|TRBV7-2|TRBJ2-7
CASSFLAGGPYEQYF
TGTGCCAGCAGCTTTTTGGCGGGAGGGCCTTACGAGCAGTACTTC
>.|many|TRBV12-3/TRBV12-4|TRBJ2-7
CASSFRGHEQYF
TGTGCCAGCAGTTTCAGGGGCCACGAGCAGTACTTC
>.|many|TRBV6-2/TRBV6-3|TRBJ2-2
CASSYSQPGRTGELFF
TGTGCCAGCAGTTACTCCCAGCCAGGACGCACCGGGGAGCTGTTTTTT
>TRBD1|once|TRBV6-5|TRBJ1-2
CASSYDGGQGRNGYTF
TGTGCCAGCAGTTATGACGGGGGACAGGGGAGGAATGGCTACACCTTC
>.|.|TRBV28|TRBJ2-7
CASTPWGPHEQYF
TGTGCCAGCACCCCTTGGGGTCCCCACGAGCAGTACTTC
>TRBD2|.|TRBV28|TRBJ2-3
CASSLTSGLTDTQYF
TGTGCCAGCAGTTTGACTAGCGGGCTCACAGATACGCAGTATTTT
>.|many|TRBV2|TRBJ2-7
CVSRGSSYEQYF
TGTGTCTCCCGGGGAAGCTCCTACGAGCAGTACTTC
>.|few|TRBV3-1|TRBJ1-2
CASSQDSLGDDYGYTF
TGTGCCAGCAGCCAAGATAGTTTAGGGGACGACTATGGCTACACCTTC
>TRBD2|medium-sized|TRBV6-5|TRBJ2-7
CASSSTTSGGYEQYF
TGTGCCAGCAGCTCTACTACTAGCGGGGGCTACGAGCAGTACTTC
>TRBD1|.|TRBV6-2/TRBV6-3|TRBJ1-3
CASRSDRAGSGNTIYF
TGTGCCAGCAGAAGCGACAGGGCCGGCTCTGGAAACACCATATATTTT
>TRBD1|many|TRBV5-1|TRBJ2-2
CASSLGQGYTGELFF
TGCGCCAGCAGCCTCGGACAGGGGTACACCGGGGAGCTGTTTTTT
>TRBD1|many|TRBV4-2|TRBJ1-6
CASSHLGGQDSPLHF
TGTGCCAGCAGCCATCTAGGGGGCCAAGATTCACCCCTCCACTTT
>.|many|TRBV28|TRBJ2-6
CASRLPGPGANVLTF
TGTGCCAGCAGACTTCCGGGGCCTGGGGCCAACGTCCTGACTTTC
>.|many|TRBV7-8|TRBJ2-3
CASSLVPGPSTDTQYF
TGTGCCAGCAGCTTAGTTCCCGGGCCTAGCACAGATACGCAGTATTTT
>TRBD2|few|TRBV6-5|TRBJ2-7
CASSLTSGGNYEQYF
TGTGCCAGCAGTTTGACTAGCGGGGGGAACTACGAGCAGTACTTC
>TRBD2|.|TRBV19|TRBJ2-4
CASSLRLAESKNIQYF
TGTGCCAGTAGTCTACGACTAGCGGAATCCAAAAACATTCAGTACTTC
>.|many|TRBV12-3/TRBV12-4|TRBJ2-5
CASRGGRGYQETQYF
TGTGCCAGCAGAGGAGGGAGGGGGTACCAAGAGACCCAGTACTTC
>TRBD1|many|TRBV7-2|TRBJ2-5
CASSPTGDETQYF
TGTGCCAGCAGCCCTACAGGGGACGAGACCCAGTACTTC
>TRBD1|many|TRBV6-1|TRBJ2-7
CASSQRYRGRSDEQYF
TGTGCCAGCAGTCAAAGATACAGGGGGAGGAGTGACGAGCAGTACTTC
>TRBD1|many|TRBV10-3|TRBJ1-1
CASGDRLMNTEAFF
TGTGCCTCGGGGGACAGACTCATGAACACTGAAGCTTTCTTT
>TRBD1|many|TRBV3-1|TRBJ1-2
CASSQDLRQGADGYTF
TGTGCCAGCAGCCAAGATCTACGACAGGGGGCGGATGGCTACACCTTC
>.|many|TRBV28|TRBJ2-7
CASISARAYYEQYF
TGTGCCAGCATCTCGGCCAGGGCGTACTACGAGCAGTACTTC
>.|many|TRBV12-3/TRBV12-4|TRBJ2-7
CASSFERDEQYF
TGTGCCAGCAGTTTTGAGCGGGACGAGCAGTACTTC
>.|many|TRBV10-3|TRBJ1-6
CAISESGQGSSPLHF
TGTGCCATCAGTGAGTCGGGCCAGGGTAGTTCACCCCTCCACTTT
>TRBD1|few|TRBV28|TRBJ2-7
CASNPRDRGPYEQYF
TGTGCCAGCAACCCTCGGGACAGGGGACCCTACGAGCAGTACTTC
>.|many|TRBV24-1|TRBJ2-7
CATSDIGPEQYF
TGTGCCACCAGTGATATCGGACCCGAGCAGTACTTC
>TRBD1|many|TRBV19|TRBJ2-4
CASSGTGPLIAKNIQYF
TGTGCCAGTAGTGGGACAGGGCCTTTGATAGCCAAAAACATTCAGTACTTC
>.|many|TRBV6-5|TRBJ1-1
CASSYSRGATEAFF
TGTGCCAGCAGTTACTCACGGGGGGCAACTGAAGCTTTCTTT